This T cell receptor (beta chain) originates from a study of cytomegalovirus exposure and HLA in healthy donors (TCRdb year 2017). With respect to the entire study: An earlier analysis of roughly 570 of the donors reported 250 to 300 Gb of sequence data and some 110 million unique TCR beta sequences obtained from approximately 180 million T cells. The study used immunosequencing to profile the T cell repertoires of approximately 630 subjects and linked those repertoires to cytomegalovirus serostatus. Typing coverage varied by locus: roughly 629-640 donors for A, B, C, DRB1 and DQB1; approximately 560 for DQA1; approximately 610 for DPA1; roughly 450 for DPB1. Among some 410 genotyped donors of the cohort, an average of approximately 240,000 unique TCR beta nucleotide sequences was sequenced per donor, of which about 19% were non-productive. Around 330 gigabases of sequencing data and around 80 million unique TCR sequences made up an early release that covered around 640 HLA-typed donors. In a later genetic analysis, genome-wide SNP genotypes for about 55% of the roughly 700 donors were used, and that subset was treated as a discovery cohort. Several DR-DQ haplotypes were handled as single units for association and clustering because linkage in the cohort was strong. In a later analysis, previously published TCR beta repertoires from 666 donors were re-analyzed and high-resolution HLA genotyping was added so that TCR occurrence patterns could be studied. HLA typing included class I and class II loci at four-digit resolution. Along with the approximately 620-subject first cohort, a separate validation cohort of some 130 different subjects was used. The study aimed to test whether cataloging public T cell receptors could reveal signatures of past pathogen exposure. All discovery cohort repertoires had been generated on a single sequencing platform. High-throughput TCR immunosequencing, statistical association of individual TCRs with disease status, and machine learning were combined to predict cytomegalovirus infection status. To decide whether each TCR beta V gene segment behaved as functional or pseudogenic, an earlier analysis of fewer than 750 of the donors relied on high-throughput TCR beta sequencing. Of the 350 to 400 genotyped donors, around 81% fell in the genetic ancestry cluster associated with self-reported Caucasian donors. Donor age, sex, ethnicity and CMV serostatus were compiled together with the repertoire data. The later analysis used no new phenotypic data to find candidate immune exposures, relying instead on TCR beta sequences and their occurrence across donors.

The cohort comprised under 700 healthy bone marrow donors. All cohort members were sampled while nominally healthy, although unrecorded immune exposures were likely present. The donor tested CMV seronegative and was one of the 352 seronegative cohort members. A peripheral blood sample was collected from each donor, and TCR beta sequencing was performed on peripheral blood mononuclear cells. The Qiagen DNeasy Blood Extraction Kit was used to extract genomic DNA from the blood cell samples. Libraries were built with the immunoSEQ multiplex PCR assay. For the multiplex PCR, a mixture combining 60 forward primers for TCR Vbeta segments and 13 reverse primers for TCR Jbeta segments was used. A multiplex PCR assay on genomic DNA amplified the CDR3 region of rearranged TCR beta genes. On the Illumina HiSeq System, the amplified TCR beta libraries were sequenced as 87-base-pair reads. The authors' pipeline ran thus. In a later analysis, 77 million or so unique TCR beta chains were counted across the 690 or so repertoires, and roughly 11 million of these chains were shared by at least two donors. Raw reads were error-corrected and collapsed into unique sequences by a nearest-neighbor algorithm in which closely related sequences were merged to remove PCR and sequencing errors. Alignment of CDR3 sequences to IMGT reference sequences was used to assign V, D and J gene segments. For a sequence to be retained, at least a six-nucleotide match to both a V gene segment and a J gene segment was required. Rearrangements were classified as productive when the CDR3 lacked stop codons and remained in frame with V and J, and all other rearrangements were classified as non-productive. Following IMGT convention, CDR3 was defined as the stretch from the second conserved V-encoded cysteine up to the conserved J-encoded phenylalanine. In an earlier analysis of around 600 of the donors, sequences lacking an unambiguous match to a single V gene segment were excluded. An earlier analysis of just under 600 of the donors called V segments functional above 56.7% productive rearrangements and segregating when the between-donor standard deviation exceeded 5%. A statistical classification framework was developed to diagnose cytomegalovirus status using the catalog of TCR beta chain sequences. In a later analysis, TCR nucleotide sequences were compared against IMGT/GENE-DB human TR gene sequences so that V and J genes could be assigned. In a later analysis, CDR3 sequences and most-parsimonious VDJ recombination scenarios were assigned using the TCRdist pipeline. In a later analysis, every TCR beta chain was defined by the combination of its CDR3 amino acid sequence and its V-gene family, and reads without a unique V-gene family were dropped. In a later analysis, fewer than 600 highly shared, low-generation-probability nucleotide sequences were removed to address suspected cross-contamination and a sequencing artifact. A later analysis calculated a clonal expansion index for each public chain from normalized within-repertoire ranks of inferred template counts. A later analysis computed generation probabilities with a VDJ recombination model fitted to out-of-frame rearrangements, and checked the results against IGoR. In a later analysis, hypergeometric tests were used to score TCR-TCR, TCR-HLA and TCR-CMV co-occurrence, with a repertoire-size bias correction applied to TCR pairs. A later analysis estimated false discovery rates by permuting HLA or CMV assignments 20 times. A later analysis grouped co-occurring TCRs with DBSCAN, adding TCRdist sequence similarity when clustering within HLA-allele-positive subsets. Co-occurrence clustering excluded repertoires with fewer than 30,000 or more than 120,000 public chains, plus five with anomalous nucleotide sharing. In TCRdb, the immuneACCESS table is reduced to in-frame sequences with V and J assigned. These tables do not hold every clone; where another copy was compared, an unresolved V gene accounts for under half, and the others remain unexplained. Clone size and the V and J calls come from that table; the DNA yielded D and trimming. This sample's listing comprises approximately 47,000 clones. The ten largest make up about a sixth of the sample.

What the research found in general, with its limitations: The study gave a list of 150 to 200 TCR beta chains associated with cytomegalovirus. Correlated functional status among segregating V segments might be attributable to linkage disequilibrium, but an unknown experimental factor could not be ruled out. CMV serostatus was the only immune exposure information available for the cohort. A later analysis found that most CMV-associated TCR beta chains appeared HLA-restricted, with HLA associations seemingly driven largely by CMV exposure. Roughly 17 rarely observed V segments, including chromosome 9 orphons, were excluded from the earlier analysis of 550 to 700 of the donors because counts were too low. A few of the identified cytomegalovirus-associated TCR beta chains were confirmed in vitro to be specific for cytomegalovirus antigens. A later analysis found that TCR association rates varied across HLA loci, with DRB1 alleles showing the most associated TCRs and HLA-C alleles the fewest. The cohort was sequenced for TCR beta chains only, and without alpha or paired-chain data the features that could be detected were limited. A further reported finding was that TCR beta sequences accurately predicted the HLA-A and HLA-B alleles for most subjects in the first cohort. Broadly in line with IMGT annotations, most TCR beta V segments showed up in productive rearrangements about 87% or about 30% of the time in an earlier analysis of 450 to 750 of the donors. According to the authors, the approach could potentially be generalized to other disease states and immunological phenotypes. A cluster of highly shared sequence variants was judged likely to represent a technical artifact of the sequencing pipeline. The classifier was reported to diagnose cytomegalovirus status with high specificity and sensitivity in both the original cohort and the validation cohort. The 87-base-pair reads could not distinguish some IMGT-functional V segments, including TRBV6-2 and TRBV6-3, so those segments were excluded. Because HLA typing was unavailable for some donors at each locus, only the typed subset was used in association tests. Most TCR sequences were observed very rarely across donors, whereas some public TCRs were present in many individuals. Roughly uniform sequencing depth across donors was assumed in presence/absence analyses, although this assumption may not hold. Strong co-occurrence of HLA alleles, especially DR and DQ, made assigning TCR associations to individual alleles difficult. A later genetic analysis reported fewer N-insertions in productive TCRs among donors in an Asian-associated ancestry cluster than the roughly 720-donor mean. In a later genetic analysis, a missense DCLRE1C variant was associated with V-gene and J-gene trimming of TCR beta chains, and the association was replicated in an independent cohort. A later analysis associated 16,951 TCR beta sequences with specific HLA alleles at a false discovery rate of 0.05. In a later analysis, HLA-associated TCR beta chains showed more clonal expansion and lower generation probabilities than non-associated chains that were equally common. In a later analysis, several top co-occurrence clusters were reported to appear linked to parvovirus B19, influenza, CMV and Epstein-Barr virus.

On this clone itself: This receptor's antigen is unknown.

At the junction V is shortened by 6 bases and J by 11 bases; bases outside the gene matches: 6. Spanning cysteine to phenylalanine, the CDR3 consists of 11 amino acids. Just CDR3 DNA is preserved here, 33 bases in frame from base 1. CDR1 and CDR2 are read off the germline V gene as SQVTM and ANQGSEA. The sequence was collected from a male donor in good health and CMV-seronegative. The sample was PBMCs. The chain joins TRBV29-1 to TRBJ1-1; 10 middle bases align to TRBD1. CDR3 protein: CSVGTGVGAFF. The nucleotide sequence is TGCAGCGTCGGGACAGGGGTTGGCGCTTTCTTT.